This T cell receptor beta chain was retrieved from a study of technical replicates of blood from a few donors. The ends were cut back, 7 bases at V and 2 bases at J, with 18 bases in the middle. The CDR3 has 15 residues. Germline values: CDR1 SGHRS, CDR2 YFSETQ. Here immunoSEQ multiplex PCR was the method, and the copy in TCRdb shows in-frame clones only, minus some. The sample gives tens of thousands of clones, 90% to 95% of which show up once; around 3.9% is in the top ten. This clonotype originated in a human donor in good health. Some clones in this sample may be carry-over from other donors' samples. The chain employs TRBV5-1 and TRBJ2-5, with a tentative D call TRBD2 (6 bases). What was sequenced was PBMCs. The CDR3 bases are TGCGCCAGCGTGAGCGGGTCGAGCATACAAGAGACCCAGTACTTC. It translates to CASVSGSSIQETQYF.